The clone carrying this T cell receptor beta chain was detected a few times. The antigen is undetermined. The data were taken from a study of T cell repertoires in cytomegalovirus infection. Across the whole study: As its CMV epitopes, the study selected recently identified HLA-C-restricted and well-studied HLA-B-restricted targets. Both CMV infection and a matching HLA type were indicated by public TCR beta signatures.

One entry per CDR3 protein, called by TCRdb with MiXCR from the reads. The repertoire holds around 500,000 distinct CDR3 sequences, with about 44% as singletons. The CDR3 totals 13 residues. Germline V gene data show CDR1 as SGHTA and CDR2 as FQGNSA. Trimming shortened V by 3 bases and J by 8 bases, and 11 bases separated the two germline ends. Study-wide points: Cumulative frequency (of public TCR beta family members) identified carriers of CMV plus the relevant HLA. The ex vivo response showed dominance by HLA-C-restricted CMV-specific TCR beta clonotypes.

V usage is TRBV7-2 and J usage is TRBJ2-1; D remains unclear. The source of this sequence is a human donor in good health (CMV status not recorded). Some clones in this sample may be carry-over from other donors' samples. This sample comprised cultured PBMCs, obtained from culture after CMV antigen stimulation. The CDR3 bases are TGTGCCAGCAGCTTGGGCCCCCCCGATGAGCAGTTCTTC. Translated: CASSLGPPDEQFF.